Listed here is a single T cell receptor beta chain. The germline V gene encodes CDR1 WNHNN and CDR2 SYGVQD (reference sequence). The V and J ends lost 1 base and 4 bases, in that order; junction bases with no gene match: 6. This CDR3 region has 16 residues. PCR involved 60 Vbeta and 13 Jbeta primers. The assay was immunoSEQ multiplex PCR, and TCRdb's table has in-frame clones only and misses some. The data contain roughly 98,000 clones, 70% to 80% of them singletons. The data are from a study of cytomegalovirus exposure and HLA in healthy donors. The sequence was collected from a female donor in good health and CMV-seronegative. Material: PBMCs. The rearrangement uses TRBV10-1 and TRBJ2-2; 7 bases match TRBD2. The CDR3 is CASSEFSAGSTGELFF. CDR3 DNA sequence: TGCGCCAGCAGTGAGTTTTCAGCGGGGAGCACCGGGGAGCTGTTTTTT.